This T cell receptor beta chain was retrieved from a study of shared clonotypes between healthy human individuals. Clones were sequenced by immunoSEQ multiplex PCR, and TCRdb holds only the in-frame ones, with some missing. The data hold approximately 470,000 clones, with around 73% observed a single time. The CDR3 contains 14 residues. The germline V gene encodes CDR1 MDHEN and CDR2 SYDVKM. The V and J ends lost 5 bases and 1 base, in that order; junction bases with no gene match: 2. A note on this clone: This could be a read error, since a much larger clone is one nucleotide away.

This clonotype was sampled from a woman between 40 and 55 years old in good health. Some clones in this sample may be carry-over from other donors' samples. What was sequenced was PBMCs. V is TRBV28 and J is TRBJ1-1, with TRBD1 matching over 9 bases. The CDR3 is CASSGDRANTEAFF. CDR3 DNA sequence: TGTGCCAGCAGTGGGGACAGGGCGAACACTGAAGCTTTCTTT. Complete variable domain (other parts from reference TRBV28 and TRBJ1-1): DVKVTQSSRYLVKRTGEKVFLECVQDMDHENMFWYRQDPGLGLRLIYFSYDVKMKEKGDIPEGYSVSREKKERFSLILESASTNQTSMYLCASSGDRANTEAFFGQGTRLTVV.